The sequence of this T cell receptor (beta chain) was determined in a study of T-cell reconstitution after alpha-beta-depleted transplantation in children. This sample's TCRbeta library carried unique molecular identifier barcodes. Via MiXCR, TCRdb re-called the PCR reads, giving one row per CDR3 protein. The sample records about 500,000 distinct CDR3 sequences, approximately 29% being singletons. This clonotype was observed a handful of times. Germline values: CDR1 SQVTM, CDR2 ANQGSEA. V was shortened by 4 bases and J by 8 bases, with 23 bases between the two germline ends. There are 15 residues in the CDR3.

This chain links TRBV29-1 with TRBJ1-2; possible D gene TRBD1, 5 bases. Sequencing used PBMCs from the stem cell graft donor, obtained from the stem cell graft. The TCR originated in a human donor who donated a stem cell graft to a child with aplastic anemia. CDR3 sequence (DNA): TGCAGCGTTGGAGTTTCTGGGGCCCCGAAGGGAGGCTACACCTTC. Translated, it gives CSVGVSGAPKGGYTF. Full variable domain (outside the CDR3, taken from reference TRBV29-1 and TRBJ1-2): SAVISQKPSRDICQRGTSLTIQCQVDSQVTMMFWYRQQPGQSLTLIATANQGSEATYESGFVIDKFPISRPNLTFSTLTVSNMSPEDSSIYLCSVGVSGAPKGGYTFGSGTRLTVV.